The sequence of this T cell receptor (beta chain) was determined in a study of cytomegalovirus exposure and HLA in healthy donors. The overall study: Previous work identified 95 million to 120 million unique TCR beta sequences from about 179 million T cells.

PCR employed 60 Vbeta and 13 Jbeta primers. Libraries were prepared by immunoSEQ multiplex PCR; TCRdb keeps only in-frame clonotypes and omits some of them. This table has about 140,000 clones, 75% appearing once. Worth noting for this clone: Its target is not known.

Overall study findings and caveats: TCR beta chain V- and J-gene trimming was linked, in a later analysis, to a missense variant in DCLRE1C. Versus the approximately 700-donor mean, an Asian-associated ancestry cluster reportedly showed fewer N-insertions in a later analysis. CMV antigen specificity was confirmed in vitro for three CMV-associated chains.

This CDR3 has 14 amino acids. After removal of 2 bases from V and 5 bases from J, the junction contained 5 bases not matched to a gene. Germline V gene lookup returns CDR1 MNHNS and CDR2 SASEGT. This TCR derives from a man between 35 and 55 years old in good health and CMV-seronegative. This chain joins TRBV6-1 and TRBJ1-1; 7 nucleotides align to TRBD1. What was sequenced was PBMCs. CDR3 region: CASSERGLETEAFF. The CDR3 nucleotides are TGTGCCAGCAGTGAAAGGGGGCTTGAAACTGAAGCTTTCTTT.